Presented here are 15 T cell receptor beta chains from one specimen sequenced in a study of T cell responses to AZD1222 COVID-19 vaccine. Method: immunoSEQ multiplex PCR; TCRdb's copy keeps in-frame clones and lacks some. This table holds about 110,000 clones, almost 90% found once. This specimen was peripheral blood, taken on day 0 of AZD1222 vaccination. The receptors were gathered from an adult in good health.

This chain joins TRBV20-1 and TRBJ2-1, with unresolved D. V dropped 5 bases and J dropped 8 bases, with 7 bases sitting between them. CDR3 length equals 10 residues. The V gene's germline CDR1 is DFQATT and CDR2 SNEGSKA (reference sequence). The CDR3 loop reads CSAEEHEQFF. CDR3 DNA sequence: TGCAGTGCTGAAGAGCATGAGCAGTTCTTC.

The rearrangement uses TRBV6-5 and TRBJ1-1, with 7 bases fitting TRBD1. After removal of 8 bases from V and 1 base from J, the junction contained 7 bases not matched to a gene. This CDR3 contains 14 residues. Looked up from germline, CDR1 is MNHEY and CDR2 is SVGAGI. CDR3 sequence (DNA): TGTGCCAGCCAGGCGGGACAGTGGAACACTGAAGCTTTCTTT. Protein: CASQAGQWNTEAFF.

The rearrangement links TRBV19 to TRBJ1-3, with a weak D call TRBD1 (6 bases). The V end lost 6 bases, the J end lost 0 bases, and 12 bases lay between the germline ends. In germline, CDR1 is LNHDA, CDR2 SQIVND (reference sequence). The CDR3 spans 15 residues. The CDR3: CASRQGIYSGNTIYF. The CDR3 region has the DNA TGTGCCAGTAGGCAGGGGATCTACTCTGGAAACACCATATATTTT.

This chain connects TRBV27 to TRBJ2-1; perhaps TRBD2 as D (6 bases). The V gene lost 9 bases and the J gene lost 0 bases, with 15 bases spanning the gap. From germline, CDR1 is MNHEY and CDR2 SMNVEV (reference sequence). The CDR3 is 15 residues long. For the CDR3, the DNA is TGTGCCAGTACGATAGCGGATCCCTCCTACAATGAGCAGTTCTTC. Protein: CASTIADPSYNEQFF.

V is TRBV20-1 and J is TRBJ2-5; 9 positions match TRBD2. The junction had 6 bases not matched to a gene; V was cut back by 3 bases and J by 1 base. CDR1 is DFQATT, CDR2 SNEGSKA, per germline (reference sequence). This CDR3 is built from 15 residues. The CDR3: CSASQAGGVQETQYF. CDR3 DNA sequence: TGCAGTGCTAGTCAGGCGGGAGGGGTCCAAGAGACCCAGTACTTC.

This chain joins TRBV10-1 and TRBJ2-7; tentative D call: TRBD2 (5 bases). V lost 2 bases and J lost 4, with 12 bases in between. The CDR3 has 14 amino acids. Germline loops: CDR1 WNHNN, CDR2 SYGVQD (reference sequence). Here the CDR3 reads CASSEGGSQYEQYF. The CDR3, as DNA: TGCGCCAGCAGTGAGGGAGGATCCCAATACGAGCAGTACTTC.

CDR3 sequence reads: CASSKTRDRGHPYEQYF. DNA of the CDR3: TGTGCCAGCAGCAAGACCCGGGACAGGGGGCACCCCTACGAGCAGTACTTC. V is TRBV27 and J is TRBJ2-7; 12 bases are shared with TRBD1. The V and J ends lost 6 bases and 2 bases, in that order; junction bases with no gene match: 11. The V gene's germline CDR1 is MNHEY and CDR2 SMNVEV (reference sequence). This CDR3 region has 17 residues.

The chain combines TRBV11-3 with TRBJ2-1; TRBD1 agrees at 10 bases. The germline gives CDR1 SGHNT, CDR2 YENEEA. The CDR3 sequence is 15 residues long. Trimming at V came to 5 bases and at J to 7 bases, leaving 8 bases not matched to a gene. CDR3 protein: CASSLLGQGVNEQFF. As DNA, the CDR3 is TGTGCCAGCAGCCTCCTAGGACAGGGGGTAAATGAGCAGTTCTTC.

The rearrangement uses TRBV9 and TRBJ2-5; D gene unclear. The CDR3 is 14 residues long. Between the trimmed V and J ends, which lost 0 bases and 2 bases, there was a span of 8 bases. Germline CDR1 SGDLS, CDR2 YYNGEE. The CDR3 sequence: CASSVGLLQETQYF. CDR3 bases: TGTGCCAGCAGCGTAGGACTGCTTCAAGAGACCCAGTACTTC. Full variable domain (rest looked up from reference TRBV9 and TRBJ2-5): DSGVTQTPKHLITATGQRVTLRCSPRSGDLSVYWYQQSLDQGLQFLIQYYNGEERAKGNILERFSAQQFPDLHSELNLSSLELGDSALYFCASSVGLLQETQYFGPGTRLLVL.

The J gene is TRBJ2-7, the V gene TRBV28; maybe TRBD1 (6 bases). The CDR3 is 18 residues long. Deletions cut 7 bases from V and 1 base from J, with 26 bases between. Germline CDR1 and CDR2: MDHEN and SYDVKM. The CDR3 protein is CASNPPPTQGFRSYEQYF. CDR3 nucleotides: TGTGCCAGCAATCCCCCCCCCACACAGGGTTTTAGATCCTACGAGCAGTACTTC.

The rearrangement uses TRBV18 and TRBJ1-1; tentatively, D is TRBD1 (5 bases). V lost 0 bases, J lost 3 bases, and 8 bases lay in between. CDR3 length equals 14 residues. The germline gives CDR1 KGHSH, CDR2 LQKENI. CDR3: CASSPPAGDTEAFF. DNA for the CDR3: TGTGCCAGCTCACCACCCGCGGGGGACACTGAAGCTTTCTTT.

The V gene is TRBV5-1, the J gene TRBJ1-5; 8 bases fit TRBD1. The V and J ends lost 4 bases and 2 bases, in that order; junction bases with no gene match: 2. Germline loops: CDR1 SGHRS, CDR2 YFSETQ. The CDR3 runs to 14 residues. CDR3 residues: CASSPGQGNQPQHF. In nucleotides, the CDR3 is TGCGCCAGCAGCCCGGGACAGGGCAATCAGCCCCAGCATTTT.

The genes are TRBV12-3 or TRBV12-4 and TRBJ2-1; D is unresolved. V was cut by 1 base and J by 12 bases, with 10 bases left in between. The CDR3 length is 12 residues. CDR3 coding DNA: TGTGCCAGCAGTTTAGAGGGAAACGGGCAGTTCTTC. Translated, it gives CASSLEGNGQFF.

The chain is built from TRBV27 and TRBJ1-6; 8 bases map to TRBD1. V lost 6 bases and J lost 7; bases outside the gene matches: 5. Germline CDR1 is MNHEY and CDR2 is SMNVEV (reference sequence). This CDR3 is built from 14 residues. Written as DNA, the CDR3 is TGTGCCAGCAGCCTCCGGACAGGGAATTCACCCCTCCACTTT. As protein: CASSLRTGNSPLHF.

This chain connects TRBV5-8 to TRBJ2-7; 7 nucleotides agree with TRBD2. Germline V gene sequence: CDR1 SGHTS, CDR2 YDEGEE. V shed 10 bases and J 7 bases; nucleotides not matched to a gene: 14. The CDR3 runs 13 residues. The CDR3 DNA reads TGTGCCCGGGGAGGGTCGCGGCTGGGGGAGCAGTACTTC. It specifies CARGGSRLGEQYF.